These 23 T cell receptor beta chains share one sample of origin, sequenced in a study of blood T cell repertoires in COVID-19 (dated by TCRdb to about 2020). Receptor amplification or capture employed the immunoSEQ multiplex PCR assay. TCRdb took over this immuneACCESS table, retaining in-frame rearrangements with V and J assigned. Such tables are incomplete; in checked studies, under half of the missing clones stem from an unresolved V gene, and the remainder is unexplained. The sample has some 120,000 clones on record, approximately 84% of them singletons. 9.5% to 15% of the sample comes from the top ten. Sequencing used peripheral blood. Every receptor here comes from a woman aged 30 to 39 who had recovered from COVID-19.

The V gene is TRBV6-1, the J gene TRBJ1-5, with D unresolved. The CDR3 contains 16 residues. Trimming cost V 1 base and J 2 bases, with 12 bases left between them. Germline lookup yields CDR1 MNHNS and CDR2 SASEGT. The CDR3 DNA is TGTGCCAGCAGTGAAGGGAGCCTAGTGGGCAATCAGCCCCAGCATTTT. Encoded protein: CASSEGSLVGNQPQHF.

The rearrangement links TRBV30 to TRBJ1-6, with D perhaps matching TRBD1 (5 bases). The CDR3 has 14 amino acids. V gave up 8 bases and J gave up 4 bases, with 15 bases separating them. Germline V gene data show CDR1 as GTSNPN and CDR2 as SVGIG (reference sequence). Here the CDR3 DNA reads TGTGCCCAAACACAGGACCCATATAATTCACCCCTCCACTTT. Translation gives CAQTQDPYNSPLHF.

This clone was observed once. This chain uses TRBV27 with TRBJ2-1, with D maybe TRBD2 (5 bases). V lost 2 bases, J lost 4 bases, and 9 bases lay in between. CDR3 length: 14 residues. Looked up from germline, CDR1 is MNHEY and CDR2 is SMNVEV (reference sequence). In nucleotides, the CDR3 is TGTGCCAGCAGTTTACGGCTAGCTTACAATGAGCAGTTCTTC. Protein sequence: CASSLRLAYNEQFF.

This sequence joins TRBV6-6 and TRBJ2-2; D gene ambiguous. Germline V gives CDR1 MNHNY, CDR2 SVGAGI (reference sequence). V lost 2 bases, J lost 8 bases, and 15 bases lay in between. This CDR3 region has 15 residues. The CDR3 protein is CASSYMAALVGELFF. CDR3 in DNA: TGTGCCAGCAGTTACATGGCTGCCCTAGTAGGGGAGCTGTTTTTT.

This chain joins TRBV5-1 and TRBJ1-2; 9 bases map to TRBD1. Germline loops: CDR1 SGHRS, CDR2 YFSETQ. J was trimmed by 5 bases and V by 5 bases; bases with no gene match: 7. The CDR3 spans 14 residues. CDR3 in amino acids: CASSNTGGRYGYTF. CDR3 DNA sequence: TGCGCCAGCAGTAACACAGGGGGCCGGTATGGCTACACCTTC. The whole variable domain, filled in from reference TRBV5-1 and TRBJ1-2, reads KAGVTQTPRYLIKTRGQQVTLSCSPISGHRSVSWYQQTPGQGLQFLFEYFSETQRNKGNFPGRFSGRQFSNSRSEMNVSTLELGDSALYLCASSNTGGRYGYTFGSGTRLTVV.

As to this clone: This may be a read error: a much more frequent sequence differs by one nucleotide. Other DNA sequences in this sample translate to the same CDR3. The gene calls are TRBV19 and TRBJ1-5; maybe TRBD1 (6 bases). The CDR3 covers 17 residues. The V end was cut by 3 bases, the J end by 7 bases, with 22 bases between. Per germline, CDR1 LNHDA and CDR2 SQIVND (reference sequence). The CDR3 is CASSIWEPGQRRQPQHF. The CDR3 coding sequence is TGTGCCAGTAGTATTTGGGAACCGGGACAACGGAGGCAGCCCCAGCATTTT.

V and J are TRBV29-1 and TRBJ1-3; D call uncertain. This CDR3 region has 16 residues. V shed 0 bases and J shed 0 bases, with 12 bases lying between them. The germline gives CDR1 SQVTM, CDR2 ANQGSEA. The DNA for the CDR3 is TGCAGCGTTGAAGATGGAGTCGCAGACTCTGGAAACACCATATATTTT. Translating gives CSVEDGVADSGNTIYF.

V is TRBV6-6 and J is TRBJ1-6; 12 nucleotides match TRBD1. V was clipped by 6 bases and J by 0 bases; unmatched bases: 12. The CDR3 spans 20 residues. The germline V gene has CDR1 MNHNY and CDR2 SVGAGI (reference sequence). The CDR3: CASSPRGTGGWSSYNSPLHF. The CDR3 DNA is TGTGCCAGCAGCCCCAGGGGGACAGGGGGCTGGAGCTCCTATAATTCACCCCTCCACTTT.

In its sample, this clone was seen a few times. The rearrangement links TRBV2 to TRBJ1-1, with 9 bases matching TRBD1. The CDR3 totals 15 residues. Germline V CDR1 and CDR2: SNHLY, FYNNEI. The trim removed 4 bases at V and 4 bases at J, leaving 7 bases unmatched. The CDR3 coding sequence is TGTGCCAGCAGTGTTGGTGGACAGGGGATCACTGAAGCTTTCTTT. Its protein is CASSVGGQGITEAFF.

This chain joins TRBV27 and TRBJ2-7; 10 bases fit TRBD1. With V trimmed by 8 bases and J by 3 bases, 13 bases remained unmatched. This CDR3 contains 16 residues. Germline CDR1 is MNHEY and CDR2 is SMNVEV (reference sequence). The CDR3 sequence is CASLIPRGQGFYEQYF. The CDR3 coding sequence is TGTGCCAGCCTTATACCCCGGGGACAGGGGTTCTACGAGCAGTACTTC.

The chain carries TRBV3-1 (or the pseudogene TRBV3-2) and TRBJ2-7, with D perhaps matching TRBD1 (5 bases). Per germline, CDR1 LGHDT and CDR2 YNNKEL (reference sequence). V lost 0 bases and J 9 bases, leaving 21 bases between the germline ends. The CDR3 contains 16 residues. The CDR3: CASSQEGRWPKVAQYF. CDR3 DNA sequence: TGTGCCAGCAGCCAAGAGGGGCGGTGGCCGAAGGTCGCGCAGTACTTC.

This rearrangement joins TRBV18 to TRBJ2-7, with D possibly being TRBD1 (6 bases). V shed 2 bases and J shed 7 bases, with 12 bases lying between them. This CDR3 is 13 amino acids long. Looked up from germline, CDR1 is KGHSH and CDR2 is LQKENI. CDR3 DNA: TGTGCCAGCTCACCAGGTACAGGGACGGAGCAGTACTTC. This sequence encodes CASSPGTGTEQYF.

In this sample, this clone turned up once. This chain joins TRBV12-3 or TRBV12-4 and TRBJ1-2; the D gene is possibly TRBD1 (6 bases). Trimming pared 3 bases from V and 8 bases from J, leaving 13 bases between. The CDR3 has 13 residues. In nucleotides, the CDR3 is TGTGCCAGCAGTTTGGACAGAAAAGGAGGCTACACCTTC. As protein: CASSLDRKGGYTF.

V and J are TRBV5-1 and TRBJ1-5; D is unresolved. CDR3 length: 19 residues. V was trimmed by 0 bases and J by 6 bases, leaving 25 bases between them. CDR1 is SGHRS, CDR2 YFSETQ, per germline. The CDR3 sequence: CASSLETSEDSRVFQPQHF. The CDR3 DNA reads TGCGCCAGCAGCTTGGAGACTAGTGAGGATTCAAGGGTGTTTCAGCCCCAGCATTTT.

The V call is TRBV5-1, the J call TRBJ2-1; TRBD1 aligns across 11 bases. This CDR3 comprises 16 residues. Per germline, CDR1 SGHRS and CDR2 YFSETQ. V lost 1 base and J lost 7; bases outside the gene matches: 7. As DNA, the CDR3 is TGCGCCAGCAGCTTGCTCGGACAGGGGGCTGGGAATGAGCAGTTCTTC. Translation: CASSLLGQGAGNEQFF.

The J gene is TRBJ2-1, the V gene TRBV4-1; D is perhaps TRBD1 (5 bases). The CDR3 is 15 amino acids. Trimming pared 0 bases from V and 3 bases from J, leaving 9 bases between. Germline values: CDR1 MGHRA, CDR2 YSYEKL. The CDR3: CASSQDHQGYNEQFF. The CDR3 nucleotides read TGCGCCAGCAGCCAAGACCATCAGGGCTACAATGAGCAGTTCTTC.

V and J are TRBV23-1 and TRBJ1-5; no firm D call. TRBV23-1 is treated as an ORF (open reading frame) with a function not yet certain. The ends were cut back, 4 bases at V and 2 bases at J, with 6 bases in the middle. The CDR3 has 13 amino acids. CDR3 region: CASSRLCNQPQHF. The CDR3 DNA follows: TGCGCCAGCAGTCGGCTTTGCAATCAGCCCCAGCATTTT.

The V call is TRBV5-1, the J call TRBJ2-2, with a possible D match to TRBD2 (6 bases). V lost 3 bases and J 5 bases, leaving 14 bases between the germline ends. The CDR3 runs 15 residues. Germline CDR1 and CDR2: SGHRS and YFSETQ. CDR3 loop: CASSSGVRRTGELFF. The CDR3 DNA follows: TGCGCCAGCAGCTCGGGAGTCAGAAGGACCGGGGAGCTGTTTTTT.

The chain is built from TRBV28 and TRBJ2-3, with D unresolved. The CDR3 totals 12 residues. CDR1 MDHEN and CDR2 SYDVKM come from the germline V gene. With 7 bases removed from V and 0 bases from J, the gap between germline ends came to 5 bases. This CDR3 is CASISSTDTQYF. The CDR3 nucleotides read TGTGCCAGCATTAGTAGCACAGATACGCAGTATTTT.

The CDR3 DNA sequence: TGCAGTGCTAGTCGAGGGTTCACTGAAGCTTTCTTT. Amino acids: CSASRGFTEAFF. The chain employs TRBV20-1 and TRBJ1-1; D gene ambiguous. The germline V gene encodes CDR1 DFQATT and CDR2 SNEGSKA (reference sequence). CDR3 length: 12 amino acids. V shed 3 bases and J shed 4 bases, with 9 bases lying between them.

The chain uses TRBV3-1 (or the pseudogene TRBV3-2) and TRBJ1-2; a weak D match, TRBD1 (5 bases). Germline V gene lookup returns CDR1 LGHDT and CDR2 YNNKEL (reference sequence). Trimming shortened V by 3 bases and J by 6 bases, and 20 bases separated the two germline ends. The CDR3 loop spans 16 amino acids. The CDR3, as DNA: TGTGCCAGCAGCCAGGGGGGAGCCGGCAAAGTCCATGGCTACACCTTC. Protein sequence: CASSQGGAGKVHGYTF.

The CDR3 DNA reads as TGTGCCAGCAGTCCCGGGCCTAGCGGGAGGACCGAGCAGTACTTC. Its protein is CASSPGPSGRTEQYF. The J gene is TRBJ2-7, the V gene TRBV27; 11 nucleotides match TRBD2. V trimming: 5 bases; J trimming: 6 bases; junction bases outside the gene matches: 9. The germline V gene has CDR1 MNHEY and CDR2 SMNVEV (reference sequence). The CDR3 is made up of 15 amino acids.

The chain is built from TRBV7-2 and TRBJ2-1; TRBD2 matches 11 bases. The V and J ends lost 3 bases and 6 bases, in that order; junction bases with no gene match: 13. The CDR3 consists of 18 residues. Per the germline V gene, CDR1 is SGHTA and CDR2 is FQGNSA. CDR3 nucleotides: TGTGCCAGCAGCTTCAGCGCCGGGACTAGCGGCAGACCCAATGAGCAGTTCTTC. Amino acid sequence: CASSFSAGTSGRPNEQFF.